Each of the 24 T cell receptor beta chains below was sequenced from the same sample in a study of blood T cells in healthy people across ages (dated by TCRdb to 2013 to 2016). Library method: 5' RACE. Sequenced on an Illumina HiSeq 2500. A second PCR of about 6 to 11 cycles was performed with a sample-barcoded 5' primer and a J-beta primer mix. The raw public data were reprocessed by TCRdb itself: fastp quality trimming at Q25, MiXCR clonotype calling, in-frame beta chains only. Rows are unified per CDR3 protein, each entry keeping the most common DNA and genes. In all, the sample holds 980,000 or so distinct CDR3 sequences, and around 48% of those were seen once. Of the sample, about an eighth is held by the ten largest clones. Input material: blood. Receptor source: a young man in good health.

V usage is TRBV6-5 and J usage is TRBJ2-7; 8 nucleotides match TRBD2. The CDR3 length is 13 residues. Looked up from germline, CDR1 is MNHEY and CDR2 is SVGAGI. The trim removed 7 bases at V and 2 bases at J, leaving 4 bases unmatched. CDR3 DNA: TGTGCCAGCAAACTAGCGGATACCTACGAGCAGTACTTC. Translation gives CASKLADTYEQYF.

This clonotype was found many times. The chain couples TRBV20-1 to TRBJ2-5, with 7 bases that match TRBD1. In germline, CDR1 is DFQATT, CDR2 SNEGSKA (reference sequence). V lost 1 base and J lost 1; bases outside the gene matches: 6. CDR3 length equals 15 residues. Written as DNA, the CDR3 is TGCAGTGCTAGAGTGGGACAGCTAGTCCAAGAGACCCAGTACTTC. Its translation is CSARVGQLVQETQYF.

This clonotype was seen a few times. The J gene is TRBJ2-5, the V gene TRBV29-1, with D tentatively TRBD2 (5 bases). The CDR3 contains 20 residues. Germline CDR1 reads SQVTM; CDR2 reads ANQGSEA. V lost 0 bases and J lost 1, with 27 bases in between. The CDR3 DNA is TGCAGCGTTGAAGATTTTTACCGTACTAGGCGGACCGAATCCCAAGAGACCCAGTACTTC. It specifies CSVEDFYRTRRTESQETQYF.

The V and J genes are TRBV7-9 and TRBJ2-7, with D possibly matching TRBD1 (6 bases). Trimming removed 6 bases at V and 5 bases at J, with 11 bases between. The germline V gene encodes CDR1 SEHNR and CDR2 FQNEAQ (reference sequence). The CDR3 runs to 12 residues. CDR3 nucleotides: TGTGCCAGCAGTCAGGACAGCCACGAGCAGTACTTC. It is translated as CASSQDSHEQYF.

This clonotype was detected only a few times. The chain recombines TRBV6-5 with TRBJ2-1; tentative D call: TRBD1 (6 bases). The CDR3 has 15 amino acids. The germline V and J ends were trimmed by 2 bases and 4 bases, with 12 bases remaining between them. Germline assignment: CDR1 MNHEY and CDR2 SVGAGI. This CDR3 reads CASSYVGAQYNEQFF. The CDR3 DNA reads as TGTGCCAGCAGTTACGTGGGGGCCCAGTACAATGAGCAGTTCTTC.

This clonotype was seen repeatedly, ten times or more. V is TRBV29-1 and J is TRBJ1-2; 7 bases line up with TRBD1. Looked up from germline, CDR1 is SQVTM and CDR2 is ANQGSEA. After removal of 7 bases from V and 7 bases from J, the junction contained 18 bases not matched to a gene. This CDR3 region has 15 residues. The CDR3: CSAKHRGSNTGGYTF. CDR3 DNA sequence: TGCAGCGCAAAACACAGGGGCTCGAATACTGGTGGCTACACCTTC.

V is TRBV6-1 and J is TRBJ2-4; maybe TRBD2 (6 bases). The J call may be mistaken, given a closer DNA end match to TRBJ2-5. Germline V CDR1 and CDR2: MNHNS, SASEGT. This CDR3 has 16 amino acids. The CDR3 coding sequence is TGTGCCAGCAGCCCCCGGGAGAGAGGGCTTCAAGAGACCCAGTACTTC. Translating it yields CASSPRERGLQETQYF.

The genes are TRBV7-9 and TRBJ1-1; the match to TRBD1 covers 8 bases. The J segment lost 3 bases and the V segment lost 4 bases, leaving 4 bases of the junction unmatched. The CDR3 runs to 14 residues. Germline V gene sequence: CDR1 SEHNR, CDR2 FQNEAQ (reference sequence). CDR3: CASSSQGEDTEAFF. CDR3 coding DNA: TGTGCCAGCAGCTCACAGGGGGAGGACACTGAAGCTTTCTTT.

The V call is TRBV21-1, the J call TRBJ2-7; the DNA was not used to check the table's D call, TRBD2. TRBV21-1 is a listed pseudogene. The CDR3 is made up of 16 amino acids. The CDR3: CASSPLAGIRSYEQYF. CDR3 DNA sequence: TGTGCCAGCAGCCCCTTAGCGGGGATACGCTCCTACGAGCAGTACTTC.

V is TRBV7-9 and J is TRBJ2-5, with 7 bases aligning to TRBD2. Germline values: CDR1 SEHNR, CDR2 FQNEAQ (reference sequence). This CDR3 is built from 15 residues. Germline trimming cut 3 bases from V and 0 bases from J; bases unmatched to any gene: 4. This CDR3 reads CASSLSTSHQETQYF. As DNA, the CDR3 is TGTGCCAGCAGCTTGTCGACTAGCCACCAAGAGACCCAGTACTTC.

The chain links TRBV6-5 to TRBJ2-1, with D perhaps matching TRBD1 or TRBD2 (5 bases each). CDR1 and CDR2 (germline): MNHEY, SVGAGI. This CDR3 spans 15 amino acids. V was cut by 6 bases and J by 5 bases, with 17 bases left in between. Here the CDR3 DNA reads TGTGCCAGCAGGCCCCCCGGGACCCCCAACAATGAGCAGTTCTTC. This sequence encodes CASRPPGTPNNEQFF.

The chain combines TRBV5-6 with TRBJ2-7; a weak D match, TRBD1 (6 bases). Germline V gene data show CDR1 as SGHDT and CDR2 as YYEEEE. Trimming removed 4 bases at V and 3 bases at J, with 14 bases between. The CDR3 extends over 14 amino acids. The CDR3 sequence: CASSSPDSLYEQYF. Written as DNA, the CDR3 is TGTGCCAGCAGCAGCCCGGACAGCCTCTACGAGCAGTACTTC.

To note about this clonotype: A much more abundant neighbour one base away suggests this may be a read error. The chain has TRBV5-8 and TRBJ1-4; D ambiguous. The CDR3 has 14 amino acids. CDR1 is SGHTS and CDR2 is YDEGEE in the germline V gene. The CDR3, as DNA: TGTGCCATCAGCTTGCGAACGGGAAATGAAAAACTGTTTTTT. It encodes CAISLRTGNEKLFF.

The gene calls are TRBV7-6 and TRBJ2-3, with TRBD1 as a possible D gene (6 bases). Looked up from germline, CDR1 is SGHVS and CDR2 is FNYEAQ. Trimming cost V 5 bases and J 11 bases, with 20 bases left between them. The CDR3 extends over 14 amino acids. In nucleotides, the CDR3 is TGTGCCAGCAGCCTAGGACAGTCCTCTCCGTGGCAGTATTTT. Protein product: CASSLGQSSPWQYF.

The J gene is TRBJ2-7, the V gene TRBV6-2 or TRBV6-3; possible D gene TRBD1, 6 bases. The CDR3 extends over 18 amino acids. With 5 bases removed from V and 5 bases from J, the gap between germline ends came to 28 bases. Germline loops: CDR1 MNHEY, CDR2 SVGEGT. CDR3 bases: TGTGCCAGCAGTCTTCGAGGGGGACCGACAGGAGCCCTGAACGAGCAGTACTTC. Protein product: CASSLRGGPTGALNEQYF.

The chain employs TRBV5-5 and TRBJ1-2, with a possible D match to TRBD1 (6 bases). The ends were cut back, 1 base at V and 2 bases at J, with 15 bases in the middle. CDR1 SGHKS and CDR2 YYEKEE come from the germline V gene (reference sequence). There are 16 residues in the CDR3. As DNA, the CDR3 is TGTGCCAGCAGCTTGAGGAGCGGACAGCGGAACTATGGCTACACCTTC. This sequence encodes CASSLRSGQRNYGYTF.

V gene TRBV6-1 combines with J gene TRBJ2-4; D is ambiguous. The length of the CDR3 is 14 residues. Germline V gene sequence: CDR1 MNHNS, CDR2 SASEGT. Trimming took 8 bases from V and 0 from J, leaving 11 bases between them. The CDR3 coding sequence is TGTGCCAGCTTTGGATATCTAGCCAAAAACATTCAGTACTTC. Protein product: CASFGYLAKNIQYF.

This clonotype was picked up many times. The CDR3 spells CASSQGQGSYEQYF. Here the CDR3 DNA reads TGCGCCAGCAGCCAAGGGCAGGGCTCCTACGAGCAGTACTTC. The genes are TRBV4-1 and TRBJ2-7, with D perhaps matching TRBD1 (5 bases). Germline CDR1 and CDR2: MGHRA and YSYEKL. V lost 1 base, J lost 0 bases, and 7 bases lay in between. The CDR3 spans 14 residues.

As for this clonotype: A junction boundary mismatches the germline segment, possibly from a read error. The chain joins TRBV7-9 to TRBJ2-3; D gene unclear. CDR1 SEHNR and CDR2 FQNEAQ come from the germline V gene (reference sequence). This CDR3 is built from 12 residues. CDR3 loop: CSSSIVTDTQYF. The CDR3 DNA follows: TGTTCCAGCAGCATAGTCACAGATACGCAGTATTTT. The entire variable domain, with the rest obtained from reference TRBV7-9 and TRBJ2-3, is as follows: DTGVSQNPRHKITKRGQNVTFRCDPISEHNRLYWYRQTLGQGPEFLTYFQNEAQLEKSRLLSDRFSAERPKGSFSTLEIQRTEQGDSAMYLCSSSIVTDTQYFGPGTRLTVL.

This clonotype was seen once. V and J are TRBV15 and TRBJ2-1; D ambiguous. The V and J ends lost 5 bases and 1 base respectively, with 15 bases between them. Germline CDR1 LNHNV, CDR2 YYDKDF (reference sequence). The length of the CDR3 is 16 residues. The CDR3 here is CATSGFEAVSYNEQFF. CDR3 nucleotide sequence: TGTGCCACCAGCGGGTTCGAGGCAGTTTCCTACAATGAGCAGTTCTTC.

The chain recombines TRBV27 with TRBJ1-1, with no clear D. This CDR3 region has 13 residues. Germline lookup yields CDR1 MNHEY and CDR2 SMNVEV (reference sequence). V was clipped by 5 bases and J by 1 base, with 8 bases between them. This CDR3 reads CASSVWRNTEAFF. CDR3 nucleotides: TGTGCCAGCAGTGTGTGGCGGAACACTGAAGCTTTCTTT.

This clonotype was seen a single time. This chain uses TRBV7-9 with TRBJ1-2; D is uncertain. CDR3 length equals 13 residues. Trimming left V 4 bases short and J 8 bases short, with 14 bases between. The germline V gene has CDR1 SEHNR and CDR2 FQNEAQ (reference sequence). CDR3 DNA sequence: TGTGCCAGCAGCTGGGAGGGATCAGGCGGCTACACCTTC. It translates to CASSWEGSGGYTF.

The genes are TRBV20-1 and TRBJ1-1, with unresolved D. Trimming removed 1 base at V and 8 bases at J, with 11 bases between. This CDR3 contains 12 residues. The V gene's germline CDR1 is DFQATT and CDR2 SNEGSKA (reference sequence). The CDR3 loop is CSARGRTVEAFF. CDR3 sequence (DNA): TGCAGTGCTAGAGGTAGGACGGTGGAAGCTTTCTTT.

J is TRBJ1-4 and V is TRBV7-8; D is unresolved. This CDR3 comprises 15 residues. The V end was cut by 6 bases, the J end by 0 bases, with 11 bases between. Germline V gives CDR1 SGHVS, CDR2 FQNEAQ. Here the CDR3 DNA reads TGTGCCAGCAGGCTCAACCCGGCAACTAATGAAAAACTGTTTTTT. Residues: CASRLNPATNEKLFF. Supplemented by reference TRBV7-8 and TRBJ1-4, the full variable domain reads GAGVSQSPRYKVAKRGQDVALRCDPISGHVSLFWYQQALGQGPEFLTYFQNEAQLDKSGLPSDRFFAERPEGSVSTLKIQRTQQEDSAVYLCASRLNPATNEKLFFGSGTQLSVL.